This is a list of T cell receptor beta chains from one sample in a study of regulatory T cells in long-lasting Graves disease. TCRdb re-analysed the multiplex PCR reads in MiXCR, keeping a single row per CDR3 protein. The table shows around 500,000 distinct CDR3 sequences, with about 16% occurring only once. These data were also reused for a study on T cells in Graves' hyperthyroidism and ophthalmopathy.

Sequenced here: peripheral blood mononuclear cells (PBMCs), sampled at new diagnosis, from a patient treated with antithyroid drugs. These receptors all stem from a woman aged 35 to 59 with Graves disease. CDR3s include the opening cysteine and the closing phenylalanine or tryptophan. A D gene is named only where the DNA matches it firmly. The listing skips clone size in some rows; elsewhere it reads once, few, many or a size class.

>TRBV7-9|TRBJ1-3|many|TRBD1
CASSPVAGGGGNTIYF
TGTGCCAGCAGCCCGGTTGCAGGGGGCGGCGGAAACACCATATATTTT
>TRBV2|TRBJ2-5|-|-
CASSNMYETQYF
TGTGCCAGCAGTAATATGTACGAGACCCAGTACTTC
>TRBV6-1|TRBJ2-3|-|-
CASRPGGRADTQYF
TGTGCCAGCAGACCCGGGGGGCGGGCAGATACGCAGTATTTT
>TRBV20-1|TRBJ2-3|-|TRBD1
CSARTGTVSTDTQYF
TGCAGTGCTAGGACCGGGACAGTCAGCACAGATACGCAGTATTTT
>TRBV6-2/TRBV6-3|TRBJ2-7|-|TRBD1
CASSEGTVLYEQYF
TGTGCCAGCAGTGAGGGGACAGTGCTCTACGAGCAGTACTTC
>TRBV29-1|TRBJ2-2|-|TRBD2
CSVVLAGSTGELFF
TGCAGCGTTGTGCTAGCGGGGTCTACCGGGGAGCTGTTTTTT
>TRBV6-1|TRBJ1-2|many|-
CASSVEDSYGYTF
TGTGCCAGCAGTGTAGAGGACAGCTATGGCTACACCTTC
>TRBV30|TRBJ2-2|-|-
CAWRGRNPPGELFF
TGTGCCTGGAGAGGGCGGAACCCCCCCGGGGAGCTGTTTTTT
>TRBV4-1|TRBJ1-1|many|-
CASGGGGTLTEAFF
TGCGCCAGCGGAGGTGGCGGAACGTTGACTGAAGCTTTCTTT
>TRBV6-2/TRBV6-3|TRBJ2-1|-|TRBD2
CASNPGLAGGTEQFF
TGTGCCAGCAACCCCGGACTAGCGGGGGGGACTGAGCAGTTCTTC
>TRBV4-1|TRBJ1-6|few|TRBD1
CASSHMAGGFEALHF
TGCGCCAGCAGCCACATGGCAGGGGGTTTTGAGGCCCTCCACTTT